This is a list of T cell receptor beta chains from one sample in a study of T cell responses to AZD1222 COVID-19 vaccine. Here immunoSEQ multiplex PCR was the method, and the copy in TCRdb shows in-frame clones only, minus some. The sample includes about 140,000 clones, about 91% of them seen just once. This material consisted of peripheral blood, taken on day 0 of AZD1222 vaccination. These receptors were obtained from an adult in good health. CDR3s include the opening cysteine and the closing phenylalanine or tryptophan. A D gene is named only where the DNA matches it firmly. The size entry is marked missing in some rows and otherwise reads once, few, many or a size class.

size	J	D	V	CDR3	DNA
.	TRBJ1-2	TRBD1	TRBV9	CASSVGGGGAYGYTF	TGTGCCAGCAGCGTAGGGGGAGGGGGCGCCTATGGCTACACCTTC
.	TRBJ2-7	.	TRBV9	CASNVVADSFPIEQYF	TGTGCCAGCAACGTAGTGGCGGATTCTTTTCCTATCGAGCAGTACTTC
.	TRBJ1-2	TRBD1	TRBV29-1	CSVEGQGLYGYTF	TGCAGCGTTGAGGGACAGGGTCTTTATGGCTACACCTTC
.	TRBJ1-2	.	TRBV28	CASSEQGGNYGYTF	TGTGCCAGCAGTGAACAAGGAGGGAACTATGGCTACACCTTC
.	TRBJ2-7	.	TRBV28	CASSLGGYEQYF	TGTGCCAGCAGTTTAGGGGGCTACGAGCAGTACTTC
few	TRBJ2-3	TRBD1	TRBV6-5	CASRPRQGSSDTQYF	TGTGCCAGCAGACCCAGACAGGGGAGCTCAGATACGCAGTATTTT
.	TRBJ1-1	.	TRBV12-3/TRBV12-4	CASSHGGGTEAFF	TGTGCCAGCAGTCACGGTGGGGGCACTGAAGCTTTCTTT
few	TRBJ2-7	TRBD1	TRBV11-3	CASTRDSPYEQYF	TGTGCCAGCACTCGGGACAGTCCCTACGAGCAGTACTTC
.	TRBJ1-6	.	TRBV7-2	CASSLEHVGGSPLHF	TGTGCCAGCAGCTTAGAACACGTGGGAGGTTCACCCCTCCACTTT
.	TRBJ1-2	.	TRBV2	CASSAIRNYGYTF	TGTGCCAGCAGTGCTATTAGGAACTATGGCTACACCTTC
.	TRBJ1-4	TRBD1	TRBV5-1	CASSPGTGSEKLFF	TGCGCCAGCAGCCCAGGGACAGGGAGTGAAAAACTGTTTTTT
.	TRBJ1-2	.	TRBV4-1	CASSQGWQNYGYTF	TGCGCCAGCAGCCAAGGTTGGCAGAACTATGGCTACACCTTC
.	TRBJ2-5	.	TRBV5-1	CASSIIPQASGETQYF	TGCGCCAGCAGCATTATACCGCAGGCTAGTGGGGAGACCCAGTACTTC
.	TRBJ1-5	.	TRBV27	CASSASSNQPQHF	TGTGCCAGCAGTGCGAGCAGCAATCAGCCCCAGCATTTT
.	TRBJ2-1	.	TRBV2	CASRWFEGGNEQFF	TGTGCCAGCAGGTGGTTTGAAGGGGGCAATGAGCAGTTCTTC
.	TRBJ1-5	.	TRBV4-1	CASSPAVNQPQHF	TGCGCCAGCAGCCCCGCAGTCAATCAGCCCCAGCATTTT
.	TRBJ2-7	TRBD1	TRBV30	CAWANRGVAYEQYF	TGTGCCTGGGCCAACAGGGGGGTGGCCTACGAGCAGTACTTC